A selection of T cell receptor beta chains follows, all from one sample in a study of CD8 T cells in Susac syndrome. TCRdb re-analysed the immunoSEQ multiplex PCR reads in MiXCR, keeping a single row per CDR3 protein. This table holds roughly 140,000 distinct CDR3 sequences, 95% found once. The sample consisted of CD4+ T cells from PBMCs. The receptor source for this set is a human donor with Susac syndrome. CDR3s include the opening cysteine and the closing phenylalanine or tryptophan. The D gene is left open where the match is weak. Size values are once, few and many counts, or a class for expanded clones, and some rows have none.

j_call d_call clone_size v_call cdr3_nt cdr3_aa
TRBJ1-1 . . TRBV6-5 TGTGCCAGCAGTTACTCTCGCAGGGCAGTGGAAAACACTGAAGCTTTCTTT CASSYSRRAVENTEAFF
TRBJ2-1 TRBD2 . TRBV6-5 TGTGCCAGCAGTTACTCGACTAGCGGGAGGGATGAGCAGTTCTTC CASSYSTSGRDEQFF
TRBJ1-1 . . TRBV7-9 TGTGCCAGCAGCCCACCAGGTCAGTGGAGGACTGAAGCTTTCTTT CASSPPGQWRTEAFF
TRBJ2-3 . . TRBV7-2 TGTGCCAGCCACAGGGTACCCACAGATACGCAGTATTTT CASHRVPTDTQYF
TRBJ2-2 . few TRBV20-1 TGCAGTGCTAGAGTTCGGGGGAACACCGGGGAGCTGTTTTTT CSARVRGNTGELFF
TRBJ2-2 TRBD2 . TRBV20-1 TGCAGTGCTTTCCCGGGACTAGCGAACACCGGGGAGCTGTTTTTT CSAFPGLANTGELFF
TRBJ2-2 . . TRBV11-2 TGTGCCAGCAGCCCACTGACAGGCAACACCGGGGAGCTGTTTTTT CASSPLTGNTGELFF
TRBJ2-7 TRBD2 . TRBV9 TGTGCCAGCAGCCCTGTCCGGACTAGCAGCGAGCAGTACTTC CASSPVRTSSEQYF
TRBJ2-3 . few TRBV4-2 TGTGCCAGCAGCCAAGATGGGTTGGGCACAGATACGCAGTATTTT CASSQDGLGTDTQYF
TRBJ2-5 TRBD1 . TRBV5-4 TGTGCCAGCAGCATCCGGGACAGGGGGTACCAAGAGACCCAGTACTTC CASSIRDRGYQETQYF
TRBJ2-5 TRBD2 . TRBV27 TGTGCCAGCAGTCCACATAGCGGGAGTAGCCAGACCCAGTACTTC CASSPHSGSSQTQYF
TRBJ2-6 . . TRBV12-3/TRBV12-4 TGTGCCAGCTCCGACAGCTCTGGGGCCAACGTCCTGACTTTC CASSDSSGANVLTF
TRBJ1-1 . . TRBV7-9 TGTGCCAGTCTTATGGGGTCCTCTAACACTGAAGCTTTCTTT CASLMGSSNTEAFF
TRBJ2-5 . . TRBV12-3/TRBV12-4 TGTGCCAGCAGTTTACGTCGGCCAGAGACCCAGTACTTC CASSLRRPETQYF
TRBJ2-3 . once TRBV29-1 TGCAGCGTTTTTCCAGTGGATACGCAGTATTTT CSVFPVDTQYF
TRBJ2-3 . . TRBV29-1 TGCAGCGTTGATGGGTTGTTAAGCACAGATACGCAGTATTTT CSVDGLLSTDTQYF
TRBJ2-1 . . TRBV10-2 TGCGCCAGCAGCCTCAGCAGGGGGGTTTACAATGAGCAGTTCTTC CASSLSRGVYNEQFF
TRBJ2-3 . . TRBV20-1 TGCAGTGCTAGAGGGCGGGGAAGCACAGATACGCAGTATTTT CSARGRGSTDTQYF
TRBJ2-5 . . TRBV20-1 TGCAGTGCTAGAGTGGGCACCAGCACCGAGACCCAGTACTTC CSARVGTSTETQYF
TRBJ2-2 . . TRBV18 TGTGCCAGCTCACCACTGAACACCGGGGAGCTGTTTTTT CASSPLNTGELFF
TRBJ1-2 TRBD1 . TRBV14 TGTGCCAGCAGACAAGGGGGCAGGAGCTATGGCTACACCTTC CASRQGGRSYGYTF
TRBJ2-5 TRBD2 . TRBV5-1 TGCGCCAGCAGCTTGGCGGGGACTAGACAAGAGACCCAGTACTTC CASSLAGTRQETQYF
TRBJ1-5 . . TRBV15 TGTGCCACCAGTAGCCCAGAGGGATCTAAGAACCAGCCCCAGCATTTT CATSSPEGSKNQPQHF
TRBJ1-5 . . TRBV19 TGTGCCAGTAAGTCTATGGGCTCCTATAGCAATCAGCCCCAGCATTTT CASKSMGSYSNQPQHF
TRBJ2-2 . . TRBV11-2 TGTGCCAGCAGCTTACAGGGTAACACCGGGGAGCTGTTTTTT CASSLQGNTGELFF
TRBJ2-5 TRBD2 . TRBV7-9 TGTGCCAGCAGCAACCCGGGAGGGGAGACCCAGTACTTC CASSNPGGETQYF
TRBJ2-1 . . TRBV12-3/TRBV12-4 TGTGCCAGCAGTCCCGGGACTTCTAATGAGCAGTTCTTC CASSPGTSNEQFF
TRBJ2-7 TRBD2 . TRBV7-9 TGTGCCAGCGGAATCGGACTAGCGGGGAGCTCCTACGAGCAGTACTTC CASGIGLAGSSYEQYF
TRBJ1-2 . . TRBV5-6 TGTGCCAGCAGCTTTCCAGGGTTTCAAAACACCTTC CASSFPGFQNTF
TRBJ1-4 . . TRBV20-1 TGCAGTGCTAGTGGACCATTCGAAAAACTGTTTTTT CSASGPFEKLFF
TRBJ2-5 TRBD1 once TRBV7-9 TGTGCCAGCAGCTTTTACCCGGGACAGGGTAAAGAGACCCAGTACTTC CASSFYPGQGKETQYF
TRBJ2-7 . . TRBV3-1 TGTGCCAGCAGCCAACGTAGCTCCTACGAGCAGTACTTC CASSQRSSYEQYF
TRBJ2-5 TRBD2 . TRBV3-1 TGTGCCAGCAGCCCATGGAGCGTGGCTAGCGGAGCCACGGGTGAGACCCAGTACTTC CASSPWSVASGATGETQYF
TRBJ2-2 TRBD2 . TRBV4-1 TGCGCCAGCAGCCAAGCTAGCGGGAGCTCCGGGGAGCTGTTTTTT CASSQASGSSGELFF
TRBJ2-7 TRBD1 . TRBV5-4 TGTGCCAGCAGCGGCGCCCCAGGACAGGACTCCTACGAGCAGTACTTC CASSGAPGQDSYEQYF
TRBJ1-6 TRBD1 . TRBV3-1 TGTGCCAGCAGCCTCAGCAGGGGGCTTTCACCCCTCCACTTT CASSLSRGLSPLHF
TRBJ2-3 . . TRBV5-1 TGCGCCAGCAGTCAACAGGGTTTGGGAGGCACAGATACGCAGTATTTT CASSQQGLGGTDTQYF
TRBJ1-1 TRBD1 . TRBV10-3 TGTGCCATCAGTGACGGACAGGCCACCGGGAACACTGAAGCTTTCTTT CAISDGQATGNTEAFF
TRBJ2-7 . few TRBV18 TGTGCCAGCTCACCCGACTCCTACGAGCAGTACTTC CASSPDSYEQYF
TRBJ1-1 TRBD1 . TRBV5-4 TGTGCCAGCAGCCCAAGACAGGGGGCTTATGCTTTCTTT CASSPRQGAYAFF
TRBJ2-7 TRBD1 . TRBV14 TGTGCCAGCAGCCAAAGGCTCGGGACAGGGTCCTCCGAGCAGTACTTC CASSQRLGTGSSEQYF